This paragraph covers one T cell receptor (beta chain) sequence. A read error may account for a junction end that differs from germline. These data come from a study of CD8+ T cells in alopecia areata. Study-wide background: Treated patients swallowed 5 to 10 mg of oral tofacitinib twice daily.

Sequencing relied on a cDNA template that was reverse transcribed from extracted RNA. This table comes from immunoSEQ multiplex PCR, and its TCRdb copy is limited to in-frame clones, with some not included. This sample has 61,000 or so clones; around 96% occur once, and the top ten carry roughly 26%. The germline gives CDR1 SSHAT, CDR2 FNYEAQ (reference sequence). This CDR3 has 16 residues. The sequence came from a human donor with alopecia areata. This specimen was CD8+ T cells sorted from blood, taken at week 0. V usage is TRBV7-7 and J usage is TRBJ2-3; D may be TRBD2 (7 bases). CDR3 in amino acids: CASSPKWRGPTDTQYF. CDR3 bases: TGTGCTAGCAGCCCGAAGTGGCGGGGGCCCACAGATACGCAGTATTTT.